A single sample is the source of the 28 T cell receptor beta chains below, sequenced in a study of T cells after yellow fever vaccination. From the 5' RACE reads, TCRdb called clonotypes with MiXCR, one entry per CDR3 protein. The data contain just under 600,000 distinct CDR3 sequences, 13% of them singletons. This specimen was PBMCs, taken on the day of the yellow fever booster vaccination. These receptors were taken from a young man who received the YFV17D yellow fever vaccine.

This clonotype came up a few times. V and J are TRBV18 and TRBJ2-3; D ambiguous. CDR1 KGHSH and CDR2 LQKENI come from the germline V gene. V lost 8 bases and J 3 bases, leaving 18 bases between the germline ends. The CDR3 loop spans 15 amino acids. CDR3 in DNA: TGTGCCAGCCGAGGACCGTCCGACGTTACAGATACGCAGTATTTT. It translates to CASRGPSDVTDTQYF.

The chain uses TRBV3-1 and TRBJ2-3; 14 bases are a match to TRBD2. V lost 10 bases and J lost 1; bases outside the gene matches: 13. In germline, CDR1 is LGHDT, CDR2 YNNKEL (reference sequence). This CDR3 has 18 residues. The CDR3 bases are TGTGCCATCTGTTTCGGGACTAGCGGGAGTGTAGGCACAGATACGCAGTATTTT. Translation: CAICFGTSGSVGTDTQYF.

J is TRBJ1-2 and V is TRBV5-1; D uncertain. CDR3 length equals 13 residues. V lost 0 bases and J 4 bases, leaving 7 bases between the germline ends. CDR1 is SGHRS, CDR2 YFSETQ, per germline. CDR3 sequence: CASSLEAGYGYTF. CDR3 DNA sequence: TGCGCCAGCAGCTTGGAGGCCGGCTATGGCTACACCTTC.

J is TRBJ2-7 and V is TRBV27; 10 positions match TRBD2. The CDR3 runs 21 residues. Trimming at V came to 4 bases and at J to 5 bases, leaving 26 bases not matched to a gene. Looked up from germline, CDR1 is MNHEY and CDR2 is SMNVEV (reference sequence). CDR3 coding DNA: TGTGCCAGCAGTTCCCTCCCGGCGCAGGGACTTACCGGGACTAGCGTACACGAGCAGTACTTC. Translation: CASSSLPAQGLTGTSVHEQYF.

The V gene is TRBV10-3, the J gene TRBJ2-7; perhaps D is TRBD1 or TRBD2 (6 bases each). The V gene's germline CDR1 is ENHRY and CDR2 SYGVKD. V was trimmed by 1 base and J by 1 base, leaving 11 bases between them. The CDR3 covers 15 residues. CDR3 region: CAISEFQGRSYEQYF. The CDR3 DNA sequence: TGTGCCATCAGTGAGTTTCAGGGGAGGTCCTACGAGCAGTACTTC.

J is TRBJ2-1 and V is TRBV28; D unresolved. CDR3 length equals 15 residues. V lost 7 bases and J lost 4, with 17 bases in between. From germline, CDR1 is MDHEN and CDR2 SYDVKM. The DNA for the CDR3 is TGTGCCAGCACCTTGGGCACGAACATTTACAATGAGCAGTTCTTC. As protein: CASTLGTNIYNEQFF.

This clonotype was seen a handful of times. The chain recombines TRBV11-3 with TRBJ2-3; 9 positions match TRBD1. The CDR3 runs 14 residues. After removal of 4 bases from V and 9 bases from J, the junction contained 8 bases not matched to a gene. CDR1 SGHNT and CDR2 YENEEA come from the germline V gene. This chain's CDR3 is CASSSPGQGMTQYF. CDR3 nucleotide sequence: TGTGCCAGCAGCTCCCCGGGACAGGGAATGACGCAGTATTTT.

V is TRBV20-1 and J is TRBJ1-4; no definite D call. The CDR3 totals 12 residues. Germline CDR1 is DFQATT and CDR2 is SNEGSKA (reference sequence). Deletions cut 3 bases from V and 4 bases from J, with 6 bases between. The chain's CDR3 is CSASGNNEKLFF. CDR3 DNA: TGCAGTGCTAGCGGCAATAATGAAAAACTGTTTTTT.

This clonotype was found a few times. This chain connects TRBV11-1 to TRBJ1-5, with unresolved D. V lost 2 bases and J 7 bases, leaving 9 bases between the germline ends. Germline lookup yields CDR1 SGHAT and CDR2 FQDESV (reference sequence). There are 13 residues in the CDR3. The CDR3 DNA follows: TGTGCCAGCAGCTTAACCGACGTGCAGCCCCAGCATTTT. Its translation is CASSLTDVQPQHF.

This clonotype has ten or more counts. V and J are TRBV7-2 and TRBJ2-1; D might be TRBD1 (5 bases). With 3 bases removed from V and 8 bases from J, the gap between germline ends came to 17 bases. This CDR3 comprises 15 residues. Germline V gene data show CDR1 as SGHTA and CDR2 as FQGNSA. The CDR3 nucleotides are TGTGCCAGCAGCTTCTGGGGCAATGATGTCTATGAGCAGTTCTTC. It is translated as CASSFWGNDVYEQFF.

J is TRBJ2-7 and V is TRBV20-1, with D possibly being TRBD2 (5 bases). Germline CDR1 is DFQATT and CDR2 is SNEGSKA (reference sequence). CDR3 length: 15 amino acids. V lost 3 bases and J lost 5, with 20 bases in between. The CDR3 nucleotides read TGCAGTGCTAGTGATGTCAACTCGAGGGTCCACGAGCAGTACTTC. Translated: CSASDVNSRVHEQYF.

This clonotype appeared many times. This chain joins TRBV4-3 and TRBJ2-1, with D tentatively TRBD2 (6 bases). V was cut by 3 bases and J by 5 bases, with 8 bases left in between. Per germline, CDR1 LGHNA and CDR2 YSLEER. The CDR3 runs to 13 residues. The CDR3 bases are TGCGCCAGCAGCCACGGGAGAGACAATGAGCAGTTCTTC. It translates to CASSHGRDNEQFF.

This clonotype was observed a few times. The chain joins TRBV5-1 to TRBJ2-5; the D gene is possibly TRBD1 (7 bases). CDR1 is SGHRS, CDR2 YFSETQ, per germline. The V gene lost 4 bases and the J gene lost 4 bases, with 14 bases spanning the gap. The CDR3 has 14 amino acids. In DNA form, the CDR3 reads TGCGCCAGCAGCCCAACGCAGGGGGGAGAGACCCAGTACTTC. Encoded protein: CASSPTQGGETQYF.

The rearrangement joins TRBV25-1 to TRBJ2-5; D unresolved. The germline V gene encodes CDR1 MGHDK and CDR2 SYGVNS. The CDR3 contains 13 residues. V was shortened by 2 bases and J by 11 bases, with 15 bases between the two germline ends. Here the CDR3 reads CASSEGSGRLQYF. In DNA, the CDR3 is TGTGCCAGCAGTGAAGGGTCGGGCCGACTTCAGTACTTC.

This chain links TRBV7-6 with TRBJ2-1, with D possibly TRBD2 on 6 matching bases. The CDR3 is 12 amino acids. V was pared by 4 bases and J by 9 bases, with 10 bases between. Germline CDR1 is SGHVS and CDR2 is FNYEAQ. The CDR3 DNA reads as TGTGCCAGCAGCTCGGGGGTCCTTGAGCAGTTCTTC. As protein: CASSSGVLEQFF.

The chain combines TRBV7-6 with TRBJ2-1; D unclear. The CDR3 totals 16 residues. V lost 0 bases and J lost 4, with 13 bases in between. CDR1 is SGHVS, CDR2 FNYEAQ, per germline. CDR3 residues: CASSLAWQPPYNEQFF. For the CDR3, the DNA is TGTGCCAGCAGCTTAGCGTGGCAGCCTCCTTACAATGAGCAGTTCTTC.

The J gene is TRBJ2-1, the V gene TRBV18, with unresolved D. CDR1 and CDR2 (germline): KGHSH, LQKENI. Deletions cut 0 bases from V and 6 bases from J, with 12 bases between. The CDR3 covers 15 residues. The DNA for the CDR3 is TGTGCCAGCTCACCACCGACCAGGTCAGGCAATGAGCAGTTCTTC. Protein: CASSPPTRSGNEQFF.

The chain has TRBV20-1 and TRBJ2-1; the match to TRBD2 covers 7 bases. The CDR3 length is 15 residues. Per the germline V gene, CDR1 is DFQATT and CDR2 is SNEGSKA (reference sequence). After removal of 3 bases from V and 4 bases from J, the junction contained 9 bases not matched to a gene. The CDR3 sequence is CSASFGGSRYNEQFF. The CDR3 DNA is TGCAGTGCTAGTTTTGGCGGGAGCAGGTACAATGAGCAGTTCTTC.

This sequence joins TRBV20-1 and TRBJ1-2, with D tentatively TRBD1 (6 bases). The germline gives CDR1 DFQATT, CDR2 SNEGSKA (reference sequence). The V end was cut by 5 bases, the J end by 0 bases, with 16 bases between. The CDR3 has 15 residues. CDR3 coding DNA: TGCAGTGCTCGGATGTTGGGACATTCTAACTATGGCTACACCTTC. Protein sequence: CSARMLGHSNYGYTF.

This chain uses TRBV7-2 with TRBJ2-3, with 8 bases aligning to TRBD2. CDR1 is SGHTA, CDR2 FQGNSA, per germline. The CDR3 has 14 amino acids. After removal of 7 bases from V and 3 bases from J, the junction contained 6 bases not matched to a gene. In nucleotides, the CDR3 is TGTGCCAGCAAAATGAGCGGGAGTACAGATACGCAGTATTTT. This translates into CASKMSGSTDTQYF.

The chain recombines TRBV30 with TRBJ2-7; D call uncertain. CDR3 length equals 11 residues. CDR1 and CDR2 from the germline V gene are GTSNPN and SVGIG (reference sequence). Deletions cut 4 bases from V and 2 bases from J, with 6 bases between. The CDR3 coding sequence is TGTGCCTGGATCGGTCCCTACGAGCAGTACTTC. Translating it yields CAWIGPYEQYF.

This clonotype was seen a handful of times. The rearrangement links TRBV7-9 to TRBJ2-1; D is possibly TRBD2 (5 bases). V gave up 7 bases and J gave up 8 bases, with 9 bases separating them. From germline, CDR1 is SEHNR and CDR2 FQNEAQ (reference sequence). The CDR3 covers 11 residues. Here the CDR3 DNA reads TGTGCCAGCACCGAGGGTTATGAGCAGTTCTTC. Protein: CASTEGYEQFF.

The CDR3 loop reads CASSLVLAEETQYF. The CDR3 nucleotides read TGTGCCAGCAGTTTAGTGCTAGCGGAAGAGACCCAGTACTTC. The V gene is TRBV12-3 or TRBV12-4, the J gene TRBJ2-5, with TRBD2 matching 7 bases. After removal of 1 base from V and 3 bases from J, the junction contained 2 bases not matched to a gene. This CDR3 comprises 14 residues.

The V call is TRBV5-1, the J call TRBJ2-7, with 9 bases identical to TRBD1. The CDR3 has 14 residues. Per germline, CDR1 SGHRS and CDR2 YFSETQ. The junction had 6 bases not matched to a gene; V was cut back by 1 base and J by 7 bases. The CDR3: CASSLSTGGSEQYF. In DNA form, the CDR3 reads TGCGCCAGCAGCTTGTCTACAGGGGGCAGTGAGCAGTACTTC.

The rearrangement uses TRBV5-4 and TRBJ1-2; 9 nucleotides match TRBD1. This CDR3 contains 13 residues. CDR1 is SGHNT and CDR2 is YYREEE in the germline V gene (reference sequence). J gave up 8 bases and V 4 bases, and 6 bases lay outside the gene matches. CDR3 protein: CASSPTGGNGYTF. For the CDR3, the DNA is TGTGCCAGCAGCCCAACAGGGGGCAACGGCTACACCTTC.

The J gene is TRBJ2-7, the V gene TRBV5-4; D is undetermined. The CDR3 is 14 amino acids. Germline lookup yields CDR1 SGHNT and CDR2 YYREEE (reference sequence). V dropped 3 bases and J dropped 3 bases, with 13 bases sitting between them. This CDR3 reads CASSSGRSCYEQYF. The DNA for the CDR3 is TGTGCCAGCAGCTCTGGACGTAGCTGCTACGAGCAGTACTTC. The entire variable domain, with the rest obtained from reference TRBV5-4 and TRBJ2-7, is as follows: ETGVTQSPTHLIKTRGQQVTLRCSSQSGHNTVSWYQQALGQGPQFIFQYYREEENGRGNFPPRFSGLQFPNYSSELNVNALELDDSALYLCASSSGRSCYEQYFGPGTRLTVT.

The chain recombines TRBV24-1 with TRBJ2-7; TRBD1 aligns across 7 bases. V was clipped by 4 bases and J by 0 bases; unmatched bases: 5. CDR3 length equals 15 residues. CDR1 and CDR2 (germline): KGHDR, SFDVKD. The CDR3 reads CATSDRRQGSYEQYF. CDR3 nucleotide sequence: TGTGCCACCAGTGACCGAAGACAGGGCTCCTACGAGCAGTACTTC.

The CDR3 region is CASSESISSRAYEQYF. The DNA for the CDR3 is TGCGCCAGCAGTGAGTCGATTAGCAGCCGGGCCTACGAGCAGTACTTC. The chain is built from TRBV10-2 and TRBJ2-7; no firm D call. CDR3 length: 16 residues. The V gene lost 0 bases and the J gene lost 2 bases, with 14 bases spanning the gap. In germline, CDR1 is WSHSY, CDR2 SAAADI.